These 17 T cell receptor beta chains share one sample of origin, sequenced in a study of CD8 T cells in ankylosing spondylitis. Overall study results and limits: Roughly eight highly homologous variants formed a TCR beta motif that appeared characteristic of ankylosing spondylitis blood.

These receptors are not linked to any known antigen. TCRdb analysed the 5' RACE reads with MiXCR anew, one entry per CDR3 protein. The sample carries roughly 700,000 distinct CDR3 sequences, 15% to 20% recorded once. Sequencing was done on a sample of blood, either unsorted or a sorted T cell fraction (not recorded which). These receptors were collected from a male donor with ankylosing spondylitis.

This clonotype was seen a few times. The chain has TRBV4-1 and TRBJ1-1; no clear D. Germline V lookup: CDR1 MGHRA, CDR2 YSYEKL. The V end was cut by 4 bases, the J end by 4 bases, with 10 bases between. CDR3 length: 13 residues. The CDR3 loop is CASSLTAGTEAFF. CDR3 sequence (DNA): TGCGCCAGCAGCCTGACTGCGGGCACTGAAGCTTTCTTT.

This clonotype has ten or more counts. This rearrangement joins TRBV7-3 to TRBJ2-3; D is unclear. Germline V gene data show CDR1 as SGHTA and CDR2 as FQGTGA. The V end was cut by 1 base, the J end by 2 bases, with 7 bases between. The CDR3 is 14 residues long. The CDR3 DNA reads TGTGCCAGCAGCTTAAGTCCCGCCACAGATACGCAGTATTTT. It translates to CASSLSPATDTQYF.

This clonotype has more than one count but fewer than ten. The chain couples TRBV18 to TRBJ2-3, with D perhaps matching TRBD1 (5 bases). Germline V CDR1 and CDR2: KGHSH, LQKENI. The CDR3 contains 17 residues. V was trimmed by 1 base and J by 1 base, leaving 15 bases between them. The CDR3 is CASSPQQVQGGTDTQYF. As DNA, the CDR3 is TGTGCCAGCTCACCACAACAGGTGCAAGGGGGCACAGATACGCAGTATTTT.

The genes are TRBV7-9 and TRBJ2-1, with D possibly TRBD2 on 6 matching bases. Germline V gene sequence: CDR1 SEHNR, CDR2 FQNEAQ (reference sequence). V was shortened by 4 bases and J by 8 bases, with 9 bases between the two germline ends. This CDR3 is 12 amino acids long. The CDR3 region is CASSWRGDEQFF. In DNA form, the CDR3 reads TGTGCCAGCAGCTGGAGGGGAGATGAGCAGTTCTTC.

This chain connects TRBV5-1 to TRBJ2-5; D possibly matches TRBD1 or TRBD2 (6 bases each). The germline CDR1 and CDR2 sequences are SGHRS and YFSETQ. The V end lost 8 bases, the J end lost 5 bases, and 22 bases lay between the germline ends. The CDR3 is 15 residues long. The CDR3 DNA reads TGCGCCAGTACAAGGGGCACACAGGGAGGTGAGACCCAGTACTTC. It encodes CASTRGTQGGETQYF. The full variable domain, completed using reference TRBV5-1 and TRBJ2-5, is KAGVTQTPRYLIKTRGQQVTLSCSPISGHRSVSWYQQTPGQGLQFLFEYFSETQRNKGNFPGRFSGRQFSNSRSEMNVSTLELGDSALYLCASTRGTQGGETQYFGPGTRLLVL.

This clonotype was observed a few times. The V call is TRBV9, the J call TRBJ2-1; 10 positions agree with TRBD2. The J segment lost 3 bases and the V segment lost 5 bases, leaving 11 bases of the junction unmatched. Germline V gene lookup returns CDR1 SGDLS and CDR2 YYNGEE. CDR3 length: 17 amino acids. DNA of the CDR3: TGTGCCAGCAGTTACGACATCCTAGCGGGGGACTACAATGAGCAGTTCTTC. It encodes CASSYDILAGDYNEQFF.

The V call is TRBV7-9, the J call TRBJ2-7; 14 bases are a match to TRBD2. The CDR3 covers 17 residues. Germline V gene data show CDR1 as SEHNR and CDR2 as FQNEAQ (reference sequence). V shed 6 bases and J 6 bases; nucleotides not matched to a gene: 13. DNA for the CDR3: TGTGCCAGCAGGACGGGGACTAGCGGGAGACAGGCTGGCGAGCAGTACTTC. Residues: CASRTGTSGRQAGEQYF.

The chain joins TRBV10-3 to TRBJ2-7, with TRBD2 matching over 7 bases. Trimming at V came to 6 bases and at J to 1 base, leaving 3 bases not matched to a gene. This CDR3 is 13 amino acids long. CDR1 is ENHRY, CDR2 SYGVKD, per germline. CDR3 in amino acids: CAISGLVSYEQYF. For the CDR3, the DNA is TGTGCCATCAGCGGACTAGTTTCCTACGAGCAGTACTTC.

The chain recombines TRBV11-2 with TRBJ2-5; D is undetermined. The germline V gene encodes CDR1 SGHAT and CDR2 FQNNGV. The CDR3 has 12 residues. Between the trimmed V and J ends, which lost 3 bases and 5 bases, there was a span of 7 bases. CDR3 residues: CASSFTTETQYF. CDR3 nucleotide sequence: TGTGCCAGCAGCTTTACCACGGAGACCCAGTACTTC.

Here the CDR3 DNA reads TGTGCCAGCAGCCCCGGAACGACAGGGGTCAATGAGCAGTTCTTC. This translates into CASSPGTTGVNEQFF. The chain links TRBV7-9 to TRBJ2-1; TRBD1 matches at 8 bases. The germline V gene has CDR1 SEHNR and CDR2 FQNEAQ (reference sequence). CDR3 length equals 15 residues. Trimming cost V 5 bases and J 6 bases; bases outside gene matches: 9.

This chain uses TRBV5-1 with TRBJ2-3, with 11 bases that match TRBD2. J gave up 3 bases and V 5 bases, and 5 bases lay outside the gene matches. The CDR3 spans 15 residues. The germline gives CDR1 SGHRS, CDR2 YFSETQ. This chain's CDR3 is CASRTWTSGTDTQYF. The CDR3 nucleotides read TGCGCCAGCAGGACGTGGACTAGCGGGACAGATACGCAGTATTTT. Combining the CDR3 with reference TRBV5-1 and TRBJ2-3 gives the whole variable domain KAGVTQTPRYLIKTRGQQVTLSCSPISGHRSVSWYQQTPGQGLQFLFEYFSETQRNKGNFPGRFSGRQFSNSRSEMNVSTLELGDSALYLCASRTWTSGTDTQYFGPGTRLTVL.

This clonotype has a handful of counts. This sequence joins TRBV10-3 and TRBJ2-2, with D maybe TRBD2 (6 bases). CDR1 is ENHRY, CDR2 SYGVKD, per germline. CDR3 size: 17 residues. Trimming shortened V by 3 bases and J by 2 bases, and 16 bases separated the two germline ends. CDR3: CAISETAGTLNTGELFF. The CDR3 nucleotides read TGTGCCATCAGTGAAACAGCCGGGACTTTAAACACCGGGGAGCTGTTTTTT.

This clonotype was picked up a small number of times. The V call is TRBV5-1, the J call TRBJ2-7; D is unresolved. Germline CDR1 is SGHRS and CDR2 is YFSETQ. V shed 0 bases and J shed 2 bases, with 9 bases lying between them. The CDR3 contains 14 residues. The CDR3 region has the DNA TGCGCCAGCAGCTTGGATAGGGTAACCTACGAGCAGTACTTC. Amino acid sequence: CASSLDRVTYEQYF. Looking up the rest from reference TRBV5-1 and TRBJ2-7 gives the full variable domain: KAGVTQTPRYLIKTRGQQVTLSCSPISGHRSVSWYQQTPGQGLQFLFEYFSETQRNKGNFPGRFSGRQFSNSRSEMNVSTLELGDSALYLCASSLDRVTYEQYFGPGTRLTVT.

In its sample, this clonotype was seen a few times. The rearrangement uses TRBV15 and TRBJ1-1; D ambiguous. The CDR3 length is 16 residues. Trimming took off 5 bases at V and 6 bases at J, with 22 bases between the two ends. Germline V gene sequence: CDR1 LNHNV, CDR2 YYDKDF (reference sequence). The CDR3, as DNA: TGTGCCACCAGCCCACCCCTTTCATCTAGGGCGCCTGAAGCTTTCTTT. Protein product: CATSPPLSSRAPEAFF.

This clonotype was seen a handful of times. The CDR3 here is CASSLPDTPQAYEQYF. CDR3 in DNA: TGCGCCAGCAGCTTACCTGACACCCCTCAAGCCTACGAGCAGTACTTC. The chain has TRBV5-1 and TRBJ2-7; D gene ambiguous. Germline CDR1 reads SGHRS; CDR2 reads YFSETQ. CDR3 length equals 16 residues. V was clipped by 2 bases and J by 2 bases, with 17 bases between them.

This clonotype was counted only a few times. V is TRBV24-1 and J is TRBJ2-1; D not resolved. Germline lookup yields CDR1 KGHDR and CDR2 SFDVKD. The CDR3 runs to 14 residues. The V end was cut by 4 bases, the J end by 9 bases, with 15 bases between. In DNA form, the CDR3 reads TGTGCCACCAGTGACCGACAAACTACGGCTGAGCAGTTCTTC. Translating gives CATSDRQTTAEQFF.

The chain employs TRBV10-1 and TRBJ2-3, with D perhaps TRBD1 (6 bases). V was shortened by 6 bases and J by 2 bases, with 9 bases between the two germline ends. The CDR3 totals 13 residues. Germline V gene sequence: CDR1 WNHNN, CDR2 SYGVQD (reference sequence). The CDR3 bases are TGCGCCAGCAGCACAGGGAACACAGATACGCAGTATTTT. Its protein product is CASSTGNTDTQYF.